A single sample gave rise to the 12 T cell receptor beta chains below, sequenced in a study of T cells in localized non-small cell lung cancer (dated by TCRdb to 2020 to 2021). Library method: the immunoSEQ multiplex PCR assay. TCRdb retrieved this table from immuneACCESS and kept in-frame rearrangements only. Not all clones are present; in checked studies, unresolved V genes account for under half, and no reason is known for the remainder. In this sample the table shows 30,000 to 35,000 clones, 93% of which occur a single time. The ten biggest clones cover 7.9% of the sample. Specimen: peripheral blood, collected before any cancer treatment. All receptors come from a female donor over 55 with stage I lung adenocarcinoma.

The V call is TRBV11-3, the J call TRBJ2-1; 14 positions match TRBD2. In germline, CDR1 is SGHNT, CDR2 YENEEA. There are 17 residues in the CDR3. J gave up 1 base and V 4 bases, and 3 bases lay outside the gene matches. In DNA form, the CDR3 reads TGTGCCAGCAGCTCCGGGACTAGCGGGGGTTCCTACAATGAGCAGTTCTTC. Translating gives CASSSGTSGGSYNEQFF.

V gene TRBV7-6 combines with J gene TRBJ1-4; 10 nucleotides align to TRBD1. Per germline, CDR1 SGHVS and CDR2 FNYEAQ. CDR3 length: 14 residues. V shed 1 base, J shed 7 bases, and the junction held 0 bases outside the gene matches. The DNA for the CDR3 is TGTGCCAGCAGCTTAGGGGACAGGGGTGAAAAACTGTTTTTT. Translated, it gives CASSLGDRGEKLFF.

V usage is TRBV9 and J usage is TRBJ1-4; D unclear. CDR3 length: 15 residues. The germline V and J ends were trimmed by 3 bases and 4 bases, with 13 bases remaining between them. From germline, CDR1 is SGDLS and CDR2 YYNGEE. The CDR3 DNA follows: TGTGCCAGCAGCGACGACCGAATCTTTAATGAAAAACTGTTTTTT. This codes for CASSDDRIFNEKLFF.

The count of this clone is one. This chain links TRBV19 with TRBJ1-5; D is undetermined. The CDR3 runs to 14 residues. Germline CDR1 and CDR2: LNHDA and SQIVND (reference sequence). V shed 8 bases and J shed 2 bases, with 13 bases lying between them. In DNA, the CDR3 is TGTGCCAGTGTCCGGGCAAGTGGCAATCAGCCCCAGCATTTT. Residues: CASVRASGNQPQHF.

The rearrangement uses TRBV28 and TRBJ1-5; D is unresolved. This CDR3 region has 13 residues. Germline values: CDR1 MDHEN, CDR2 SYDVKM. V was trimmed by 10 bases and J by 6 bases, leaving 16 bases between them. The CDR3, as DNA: TGTGCCACCCGATCGGGGTACGGTCAGCCCCAGCATTTT. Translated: CATRSGYGQPQHF.

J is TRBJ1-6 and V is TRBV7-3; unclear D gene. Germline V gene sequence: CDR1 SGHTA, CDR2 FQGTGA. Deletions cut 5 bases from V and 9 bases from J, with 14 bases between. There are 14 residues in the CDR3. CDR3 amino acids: CASSLTPYSSPLHF. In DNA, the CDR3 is TGTGCCAGCAGCCTCACCCCTTACAGTTCACCCCTCCACTTT.

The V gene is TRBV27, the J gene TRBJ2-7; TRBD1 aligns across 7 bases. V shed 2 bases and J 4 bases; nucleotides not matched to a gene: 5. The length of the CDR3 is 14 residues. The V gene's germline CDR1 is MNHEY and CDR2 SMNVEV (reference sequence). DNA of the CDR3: TGTGCCAGCAGTTTAAGGACAGGCCTGTACGAGCAGTACTTC. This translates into CASSLRTGLYEQYF.

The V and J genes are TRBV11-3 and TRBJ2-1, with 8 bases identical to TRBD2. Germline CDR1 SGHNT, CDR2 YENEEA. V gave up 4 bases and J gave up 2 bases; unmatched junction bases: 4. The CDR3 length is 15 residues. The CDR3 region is CASSSRGATYNEQFF. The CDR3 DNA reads TGTGCCAGCAGCTCGCGGGGGGCCACCTACAATGAGCAGTTCTTC.

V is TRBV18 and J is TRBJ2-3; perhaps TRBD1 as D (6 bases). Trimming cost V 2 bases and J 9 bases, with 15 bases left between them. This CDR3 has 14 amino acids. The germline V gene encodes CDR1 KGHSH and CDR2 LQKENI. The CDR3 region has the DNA TGTGCCAGCTCACCAACGGGCAGGCAGGGGACGCAGTATTTT. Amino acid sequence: CASSPTGRQGTQYF.

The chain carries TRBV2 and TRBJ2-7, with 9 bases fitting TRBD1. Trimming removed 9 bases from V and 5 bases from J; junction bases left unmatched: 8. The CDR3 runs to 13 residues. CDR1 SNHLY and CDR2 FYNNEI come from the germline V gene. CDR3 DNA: TGTGCCAGTATCCAGGGACAGGGTGACGAGCAGTACGTC. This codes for CASIQGQGDEQYV.

CDR3 DNA: TGTGCCAGCAGGGGAGGAGGGAGCAATGAGCAGTTCTTC. Translation: CASRGGGSNEQFF. The chain links TRBV2 to TRBJ2-1, with a possible D match to TRBD2 (6 bases). CDR1 and CDR2 from the germline V gene are SNHLY and FYNNEI. V was trimmed by 6 bases and J by 6 bases, leaving 12 bases between them. The CDR3 is 13 amino acids.

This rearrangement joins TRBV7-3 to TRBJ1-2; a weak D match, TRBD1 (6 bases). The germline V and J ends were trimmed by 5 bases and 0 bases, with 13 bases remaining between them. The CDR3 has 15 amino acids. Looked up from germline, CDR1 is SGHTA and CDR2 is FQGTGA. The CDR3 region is CASSPSGETNYGYTF. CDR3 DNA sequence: TGTGCCAGCAGCCCCTCAGGGGAAACTAACTATGGCTACACCTTC.